A single TCR beta chain is shown here with its context. In the study's own analysis: It was from reference gene primer amplification that nucleated cell counts were estimated. Repertoires were generated with immunoSEQ multiplex PCR, while TCRdb's copy carries only in-frame clones and drops some. V, J and clone size reflect that table, while D and trimming were determined from the DNA. Here the sample spans more than 150,000 clones, roughly four fifths being singletons. The data were obtained in a study of blood T cell repertoires in COVID-19. As for the study in general: T cells, B-cell-depleted T cells, or PBMCs provided the cDNA or gDNA that served as material.

Trimming removed 3 bases from V and 4 bases from J, with 13 bases in between. This CDR3 contains 13 residues. Germline values: CDR1 GTSNPN, CDR2 SVGIG (reference sequence). This sequence originates from a woman between 40 and 50 years old with acute or convalescent COVID-19. Sequenced: peripheral blood. The J gene is TRBJ2-7, the V gene TRBV30; a possible D gene is TRBD2 (6 bases). The CDR3 region has the DNA TGTGCCTGGAGGAGGGACTTGTCATACGAGCAGTACTTC. Encoded protein: CAWRRDLSYEQYF.